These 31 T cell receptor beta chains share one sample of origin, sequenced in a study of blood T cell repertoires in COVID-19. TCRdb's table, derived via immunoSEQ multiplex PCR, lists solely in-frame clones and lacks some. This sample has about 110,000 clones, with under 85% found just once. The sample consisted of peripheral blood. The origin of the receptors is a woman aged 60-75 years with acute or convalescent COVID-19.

In DNA, the CDR3 is TGCGCCAGCAGCTTGGCCGGGACAGGGAACAATGAGCAGTTCTTC. It specifies CASSLAGTGNNEQFF. This chain uses TRBV5-1 with TRBJ2-1, with TRBD1 identical over 9 bases. Germline V gives CDR1 SGHRS, CDR2 YFSETQ. The length of the CDR3 is 15 residues. Losses at the gene ends were 0 bases for V and 5 bases for J; bases not matched to a gene: 3.

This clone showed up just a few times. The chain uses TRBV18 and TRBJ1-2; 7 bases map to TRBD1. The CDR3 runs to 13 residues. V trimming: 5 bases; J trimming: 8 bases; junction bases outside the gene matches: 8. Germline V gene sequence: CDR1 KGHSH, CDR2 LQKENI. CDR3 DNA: TGTGCCAGCTCAGAAGGACAGGAGGGGGGCTACACCTTC. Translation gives CASSEGQEGGYTF.

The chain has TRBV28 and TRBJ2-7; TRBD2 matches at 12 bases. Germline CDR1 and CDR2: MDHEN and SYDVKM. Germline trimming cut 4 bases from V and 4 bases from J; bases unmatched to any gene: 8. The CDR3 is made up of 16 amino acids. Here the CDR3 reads CASSSRTSGRPYEQYF. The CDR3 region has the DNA TGTGCCAGCAGTTCTCGAACTAGCGGGAGGCCGTACGAGCAGTACTTC.

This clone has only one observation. The CDR3 region is CASSSDRGRDIGSEQFF. The CDR3 coding sequence is TGTGCCAGCAGCTCCGACAGGGGAAGAGACATCGGGAGTGAGCAGTTCTTC. The genes are TRBV11-3 and TRBJ2-1; 8 bases fit TRBD1. The trim removed 4 bases at V and 9 bases at J, leaving 17 bases unmatched. Germline CDR1 and CDR2: SGHNT and YENEEA. The CDR3 totals 17 residues.

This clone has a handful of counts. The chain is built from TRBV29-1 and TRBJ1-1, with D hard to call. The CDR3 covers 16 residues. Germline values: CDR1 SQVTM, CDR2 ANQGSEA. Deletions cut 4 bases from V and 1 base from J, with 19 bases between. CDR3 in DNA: TGCAGCGTTGGAGGACTCCGTGGCGGTAGGAACACTGAAGCTTTCTTT. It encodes CSVGGLRGGRNTEAFF.

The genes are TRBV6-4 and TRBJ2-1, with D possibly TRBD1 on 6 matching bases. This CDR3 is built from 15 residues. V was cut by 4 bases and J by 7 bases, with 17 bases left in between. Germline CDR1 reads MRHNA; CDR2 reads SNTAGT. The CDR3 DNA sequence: TGTGCCAGCAGTGTCTTAGCGACCACAGGGAATGAGCAGTTCTTC. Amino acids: CASSVLATTGNEQFF.

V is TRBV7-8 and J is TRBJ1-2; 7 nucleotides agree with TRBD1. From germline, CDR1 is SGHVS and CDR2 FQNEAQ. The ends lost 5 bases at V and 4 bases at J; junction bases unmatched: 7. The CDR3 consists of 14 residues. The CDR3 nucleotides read TGTGCCAGCAGCCCGGGACAGACGGTCTATGGCTACACCTTC. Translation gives CASSPGQTVYGYTF.

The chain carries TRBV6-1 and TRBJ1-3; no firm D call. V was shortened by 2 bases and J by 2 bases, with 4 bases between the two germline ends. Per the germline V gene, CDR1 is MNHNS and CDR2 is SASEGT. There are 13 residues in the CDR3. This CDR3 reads CASSEPAGNTIYF. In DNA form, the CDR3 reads TGTGCCAGCAGTGAACCCGCTGGAAACACCATATATTTT.

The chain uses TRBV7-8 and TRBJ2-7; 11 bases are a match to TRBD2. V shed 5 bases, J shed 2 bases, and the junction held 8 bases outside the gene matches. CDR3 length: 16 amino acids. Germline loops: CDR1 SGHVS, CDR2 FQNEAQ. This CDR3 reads CASSRSGLAATYEQYF. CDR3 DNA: TGTGCCAGCAGCCGGTCGGGACTAGCGGCCACCTACGAGCAGTACTTC.

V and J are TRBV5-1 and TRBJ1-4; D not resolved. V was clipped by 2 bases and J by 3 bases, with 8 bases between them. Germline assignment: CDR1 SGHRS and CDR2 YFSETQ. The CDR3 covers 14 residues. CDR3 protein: CASSFGPANEKLFF. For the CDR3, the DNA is TGCGCCAGCAGCTTTGGGCCTGCTAATGAAAAACTGTTTTTT.

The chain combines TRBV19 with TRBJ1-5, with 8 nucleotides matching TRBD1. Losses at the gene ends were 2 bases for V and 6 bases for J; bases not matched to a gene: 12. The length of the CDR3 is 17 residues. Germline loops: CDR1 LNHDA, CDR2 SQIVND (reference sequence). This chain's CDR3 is CASSIQAGGAGSQPQHF. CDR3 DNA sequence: TGTGCCAGTAGTATACAGGCAGGGGGCGCGGGTTCTCAGCCCCAGCATTTT.

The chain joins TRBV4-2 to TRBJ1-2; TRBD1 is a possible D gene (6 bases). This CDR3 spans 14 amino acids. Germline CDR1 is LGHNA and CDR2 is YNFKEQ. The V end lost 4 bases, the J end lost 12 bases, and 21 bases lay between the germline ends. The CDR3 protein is CASSLVGGRESHTF. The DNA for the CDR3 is TGTGCCAGCAGCCTGGTGGGGGGGCGCGAGTCCCACACCTTC.

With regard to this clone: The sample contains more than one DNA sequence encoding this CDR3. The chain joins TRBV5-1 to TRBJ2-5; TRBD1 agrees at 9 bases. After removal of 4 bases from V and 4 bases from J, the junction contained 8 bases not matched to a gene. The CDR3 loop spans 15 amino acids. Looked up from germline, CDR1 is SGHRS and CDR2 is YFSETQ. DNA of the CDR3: TGCGCCAGCAGCCGAGACAGGGGGAGAGGAGAGACCCAGTACTTC. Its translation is CASSRDRGRGETQYF.

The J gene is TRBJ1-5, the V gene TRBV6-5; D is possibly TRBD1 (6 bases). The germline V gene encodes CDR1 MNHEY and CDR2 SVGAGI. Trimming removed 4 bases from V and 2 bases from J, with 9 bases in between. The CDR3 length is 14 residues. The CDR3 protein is CASSSRTGNQPQHF. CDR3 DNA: TGTGCCAGCAGTTCGAGGACAGGCAATCAGCCCCAGCATTTT.

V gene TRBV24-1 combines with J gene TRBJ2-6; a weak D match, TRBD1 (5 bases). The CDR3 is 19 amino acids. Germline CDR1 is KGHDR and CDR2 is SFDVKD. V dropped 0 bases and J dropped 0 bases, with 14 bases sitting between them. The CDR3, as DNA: TGTGCCACCAGTGATTTGCAGGTGACAGCGAACTCTGGGGCCAACGTCCTGACTTTC. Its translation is CATSDLQVTANSGANVLTF.

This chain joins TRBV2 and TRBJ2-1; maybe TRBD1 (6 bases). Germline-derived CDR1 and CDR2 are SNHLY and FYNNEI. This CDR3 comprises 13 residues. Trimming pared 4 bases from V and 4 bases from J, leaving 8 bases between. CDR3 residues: CASSAGTYNEQFF. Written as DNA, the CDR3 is TGTGCCAGCAGTGCGGGGACATACAATGAGCAGTTCTTC.

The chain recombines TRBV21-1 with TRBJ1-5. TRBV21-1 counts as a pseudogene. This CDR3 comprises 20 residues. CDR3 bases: TGTGCCAGCAGCAATGTCTTATCGGGGGAGGGATTGAGGGTAGATCAGCCCCAGCATTTT. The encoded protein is CASSNVLSGEGLRVDQPQHF.

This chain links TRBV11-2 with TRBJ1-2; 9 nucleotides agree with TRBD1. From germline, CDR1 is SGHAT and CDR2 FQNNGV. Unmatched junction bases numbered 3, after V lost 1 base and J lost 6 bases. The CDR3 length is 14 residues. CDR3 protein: CASSLGTGEDGYTF. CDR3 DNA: TGTGCCAGCAGCTTAGGGACAGGGGAAGATGGCTACACCTTC.

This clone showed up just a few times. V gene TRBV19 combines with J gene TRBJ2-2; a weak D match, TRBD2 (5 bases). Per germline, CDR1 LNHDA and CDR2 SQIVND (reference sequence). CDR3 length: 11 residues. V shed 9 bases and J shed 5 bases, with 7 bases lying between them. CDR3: CASGLTGELFF. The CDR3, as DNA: TGTGCCAGCGGACTTACCGGGGAGCTGTTTTTT.

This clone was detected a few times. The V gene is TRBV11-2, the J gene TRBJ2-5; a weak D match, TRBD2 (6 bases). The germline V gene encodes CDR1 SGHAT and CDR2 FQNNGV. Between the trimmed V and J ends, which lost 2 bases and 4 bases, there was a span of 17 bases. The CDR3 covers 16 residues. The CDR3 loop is CASSLWDFTSGETQYF. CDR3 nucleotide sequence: TGTGCCAGCAGCTTATGGGACTTCACCTCGGGAGAGACCCAGTACTTC.

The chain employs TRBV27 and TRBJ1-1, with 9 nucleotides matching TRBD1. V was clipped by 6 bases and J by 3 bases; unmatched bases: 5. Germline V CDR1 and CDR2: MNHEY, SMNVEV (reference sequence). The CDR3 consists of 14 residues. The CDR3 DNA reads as TGTGCCAGCAGAAAGGGACAGGGATACACTGAAGCTTTCTTT. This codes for CASRKGQGYTEAFF.

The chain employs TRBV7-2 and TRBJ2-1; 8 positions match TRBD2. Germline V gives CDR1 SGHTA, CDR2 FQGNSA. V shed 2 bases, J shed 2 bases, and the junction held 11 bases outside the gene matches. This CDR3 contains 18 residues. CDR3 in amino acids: CASSLLGRLALAYNEQFF. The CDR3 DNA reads TGTGCCAGCAGCTTATTGGGGCGACTAGCGTTGGCCTACAATGAGCAGTTCTTC.

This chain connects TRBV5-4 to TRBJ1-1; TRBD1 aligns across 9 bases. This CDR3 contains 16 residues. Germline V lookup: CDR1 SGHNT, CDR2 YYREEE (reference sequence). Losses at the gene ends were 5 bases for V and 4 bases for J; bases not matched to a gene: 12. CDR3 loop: CASRMDRGSGGTEAFF. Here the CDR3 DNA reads TGTGCCAGCAGGATGGACAGGGGTTCGGGGGGCACTGAAGCTTTCTTT.

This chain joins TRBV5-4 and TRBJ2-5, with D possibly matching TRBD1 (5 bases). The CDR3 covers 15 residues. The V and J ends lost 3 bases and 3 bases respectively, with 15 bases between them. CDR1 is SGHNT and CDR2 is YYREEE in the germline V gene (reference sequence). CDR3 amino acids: CASSYPPGAEETQYF. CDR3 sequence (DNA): TGTGCCAGCAGCTATCCCCCTGGGGCAGAAGAGACCCAGTACTTC.

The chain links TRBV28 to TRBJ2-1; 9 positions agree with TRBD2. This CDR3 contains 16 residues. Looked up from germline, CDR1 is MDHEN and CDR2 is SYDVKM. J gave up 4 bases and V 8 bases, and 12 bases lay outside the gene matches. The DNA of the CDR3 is TGTGCCAGCTCTCATTTAAAGGGACTAGCATACAATGAGCAGTTCTTC. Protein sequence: CASSHLKGLAYNEQFF.

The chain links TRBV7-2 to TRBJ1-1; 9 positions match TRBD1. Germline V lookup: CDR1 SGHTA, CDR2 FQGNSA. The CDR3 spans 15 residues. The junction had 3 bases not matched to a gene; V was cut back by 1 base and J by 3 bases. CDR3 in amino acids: CASSLVQGAYTEAFF. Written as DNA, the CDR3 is TGTGCCAGCAGCTTAGTACAGGGGGCTTACACTGAAGCTTTCTTT.

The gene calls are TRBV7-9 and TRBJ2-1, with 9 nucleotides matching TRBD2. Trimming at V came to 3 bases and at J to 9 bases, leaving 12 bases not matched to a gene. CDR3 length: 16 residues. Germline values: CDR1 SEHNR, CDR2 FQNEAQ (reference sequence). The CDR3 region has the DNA TGTGCCAGCAGCTTTGCAGGGGCTAGCGGGGCACGTGAGCAGTTCTTC. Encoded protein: CASSFAGASGAREQFF.

DNA of the CDR3: TGTGCCAGCAGTGAATGGTGGAGCGGCACTGAAGCTTTCTTT. Protein: CASSEWWSGTEAFF. The J gene is TRBJ1-1, the V gene TRBV6-1; no reliable D call. This CDR3 comprises 14 residues. CDR1 MNHNS and CDR2 SASEGT come from the germline V gene. Between the trimmed V and J ends, which lost 2 bases and 4 bases, there was a span of 11 bases.

The CDR3 DNA follows: TGTGCCAGCAGCCGTGGACAGAGCTCCTACAATGAGCAGTTCTTC. Its protein is CASSRGQSSYNEQFF. This chain joins TRBV11-2 and TRBJ2-1; D is possibly TRBD1 (6 bases). There are 15 residues in the CDR3. From germline, CDR1 is SGHAT and CDR2 FQNNGV. Trimming cost V 5 bases and J 0 bases, with 11 bases left between them. Combining the CDR3 with reference TRBV11-2 and TRBJ2-1 gives the whole variable domain EAGVAQSPRYKIIEKRQSVAFWCNPISGHATLYWYQQILGQGPKLLIQFQNNGVVDDSQLPKDRFSAERLKGVDSTLKIQPAKLEDSAVYLCASSRGQSSYNEQFFGPGTRLTVL.

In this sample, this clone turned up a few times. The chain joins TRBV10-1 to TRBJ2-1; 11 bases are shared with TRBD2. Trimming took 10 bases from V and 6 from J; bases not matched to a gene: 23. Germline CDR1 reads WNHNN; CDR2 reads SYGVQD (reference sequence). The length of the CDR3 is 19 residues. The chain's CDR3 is CATDGEGLAVSGEVNEQFF. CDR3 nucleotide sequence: TGCGCCACCGACGGGGAGGGACTAGCGGTAAGCGGCGAAGTCAATGAGCAGTTCTTC.

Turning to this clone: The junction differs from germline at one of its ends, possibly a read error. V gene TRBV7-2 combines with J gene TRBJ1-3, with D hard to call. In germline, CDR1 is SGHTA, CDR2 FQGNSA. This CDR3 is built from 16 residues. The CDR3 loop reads CASTLWRAGDGNTIYF. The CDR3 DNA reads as TGTGCCAGCACCTTATGGCGCGCGGGAGATGGAAACACCATATATTTT.